Sequencing of this T cell receptor beta chain was carried out in a study of cytomegalovirus exposure and HLA in healthy donors. Study-wide results and caveats: Associated with HLA alleles at 0.05 false discovery rate in a later analysis were 16,951 TCR beta sequences. The authors reported that TCR beta sequences could predict HLA-A and HLA-B alleles. These predictions were accurate for most subjects in the first cohort. Common viral pathogens were later found to be apparently linked to several of the most significant clusters.

A word on this clone: Its specificity is unknown.

This CDR3 comprises 15 residues. J gave up 5 bases and V 8 bases, and 9 bases lay outside the gene matches. Germline CDR1 SNHLY, CDR2 FYNNEI. The PCR contained 60 Vbeta and 13 Jbeta primers. This table comes from immunoSEQ multiplex PCR, and its TCRdb copy is limited to in-frame clones, with some not included. The data contain roughly 200,000 clones, roughly 85% of them seen just once; the ten biggest clones take up 2.3%. Samples came from healthy bone marrow donors. The receptor was derived from a woman aged 50 to 65 in good health and CMV-seronegative. The material sequenced was PBMCs. This chain joins TRBV2 and TRBJ1-5, with TRBD1 identical over 10 bases. The CDR3 nucleotides read TGTGCCAGCGGAAAGACAGGGGGCGGTTATCAGCCCCAGCATTTT. Translated: CASGKTGGGYQPQHF.